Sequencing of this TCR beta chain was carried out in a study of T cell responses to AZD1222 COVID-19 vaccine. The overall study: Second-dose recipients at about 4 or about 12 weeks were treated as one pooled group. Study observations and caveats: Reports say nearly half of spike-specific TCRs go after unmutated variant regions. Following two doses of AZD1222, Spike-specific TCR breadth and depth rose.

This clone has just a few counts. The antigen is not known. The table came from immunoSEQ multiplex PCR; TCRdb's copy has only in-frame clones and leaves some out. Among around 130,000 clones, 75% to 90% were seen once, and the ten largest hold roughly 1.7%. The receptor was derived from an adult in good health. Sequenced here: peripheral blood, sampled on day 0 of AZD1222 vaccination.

The CDR3 DNA reads TGTGCCAGCCGCCCGATTGAGTGGGGTGGATTAACAACTAGCAATCAGCCCCAGCATTTT. Encoded protein: CASRPIEWGGLTTSNQPQHF. The chain is built from TRBV6-2 or TRBV6-3 and TRBJ1-5, with no clear D. This CDR3 has 20 residues. Germline loops: CDR1 MNHEY, CDR2 SVGEGT. The V end lost 8 bases, the J end lost 0 bases, and 29 bases lay between the germline ends.